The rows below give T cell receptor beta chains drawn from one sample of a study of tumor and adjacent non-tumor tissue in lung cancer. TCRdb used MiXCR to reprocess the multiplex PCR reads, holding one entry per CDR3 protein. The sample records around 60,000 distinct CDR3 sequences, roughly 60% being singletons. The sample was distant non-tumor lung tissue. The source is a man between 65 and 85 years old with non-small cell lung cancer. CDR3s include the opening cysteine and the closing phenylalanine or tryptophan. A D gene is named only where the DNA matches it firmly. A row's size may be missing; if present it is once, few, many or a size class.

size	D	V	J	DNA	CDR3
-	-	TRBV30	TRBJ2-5	TGTGCTTGGAGTGTACAGAGTGGCAGTGAGACCCAGTACTTC	CAWSVQSGSETQYF
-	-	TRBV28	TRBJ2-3	TGTGCCAGCAGGAAAGGTAACACAGATACGCAGTATTTT	CASRKGNTDTQYF
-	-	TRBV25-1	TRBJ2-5	TGTGCCGCGACAGGCGGAGGGACCCAGTACTTC	CAATGGGTQYF
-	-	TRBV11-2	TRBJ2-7	TGTGCCAGCAGCTCCCCCCTTGTACGAGAACCCTACGAGCAGTACTTC	CASSSPLVREPYEQYF
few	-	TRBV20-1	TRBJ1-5	TGCAGTGCTTCGGGGGGTTCGCGCAATCAGCCCCAGCATTTT	CSASGGSRNQPQHF
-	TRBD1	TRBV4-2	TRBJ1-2	TGTGCCGGCAGCCAAGGGAGGGACAGGGGTTATGGCCACACCTTT	CAGSQGRDRGYGHTF
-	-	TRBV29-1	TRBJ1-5	TGCTGCGTTGATCAGGGAGCAAGCTCAGATACGCAGCATTTT	CCVDQGASSDTQHF
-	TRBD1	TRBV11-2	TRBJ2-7	TGTGCCAGCGGTGCTCTCAGAGGGGGCCTATACGAGCAGTACTTC	CASGALRGGLYEQYF
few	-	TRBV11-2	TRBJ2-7	TGTATCAGCAACTTAGGAGACAGAAACTACGAGCAGTACTTC	CISNLGDRNYEQYF
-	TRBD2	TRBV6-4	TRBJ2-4	TGTGCCAGCAGCGTAAGCGGGAGGGCCCCTATTCAGAACTTC	CASSVSGRAPIQNF
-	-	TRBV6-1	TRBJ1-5	TGTGCCAGCCGAAACATCGGAAAGGGAGGCAATCAGCCCAAGCATTTT	CASRNIGKGGNQPKHF
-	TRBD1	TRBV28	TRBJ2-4	TGTGCCAGCAGTGAGACAGGGGGAGGCAAAAACATTCAGTACTTC	CASSETGGGKNIQYF
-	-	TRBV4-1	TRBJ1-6	TGCGCCAGCAGCCAAGATCGGACACCGGTTTCACCCCTCCACTTT	CASSQDRTPVSPLHF
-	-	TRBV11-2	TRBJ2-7	TGTGCCAGTAACCACCCGGGGCAAGGCACCTACGATCAGTACTTT	CASNHPGQGTYDQYF
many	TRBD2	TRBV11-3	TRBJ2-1	TGTGCCAGCAGCTTAGGGGTGAGGCTAGCGGGGGGGACATATGAGCAGTTCTTC	CASSLGVRLAGGTYEQFF
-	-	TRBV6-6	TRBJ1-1	TGTGCCAGCTCCGTTAGTCCGCGTTCCAAAGCTTTCTTT	CASSVSPRSKAFF
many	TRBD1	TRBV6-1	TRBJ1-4	TGTGCCAGCAGTGCCGCCGGGACAGGCTCCATCGGAAAACTGTTTTTT	CASSAAGTGSIGKLFF
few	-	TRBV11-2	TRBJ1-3	TGTGCCAGCGGCTTAGAGCGGCTCTCTGGAAACACCATATATTTT	CASGLERLSGNTIYF
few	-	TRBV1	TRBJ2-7	TGCACCAGCAGGACCCGGGACAGGGACTACGAGCAGTACTTC	CTSRTRDRDYEQYF
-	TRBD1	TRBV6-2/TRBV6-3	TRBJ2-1	TGTGCCGGCAGTTTTTCCGGGACAGGGGGGGGGAATGAGCAGTTCTTC	CAGSFSGTGGGNEQFF
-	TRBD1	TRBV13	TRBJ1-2	TGTGCTAGCAGCTTACGGACAGTGTTGGGGGACAGCTATGGCTACACCTTC	CASSLRTVLGDSYGYTF
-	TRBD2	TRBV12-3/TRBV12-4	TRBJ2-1	TGTGCCAGTAGTTTCGGGATAGCGGGGGGGCCTGGCAATGAGCAGTTCTTC	CASSFGIAGGPGNEQFF
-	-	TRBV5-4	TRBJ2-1	TGCGCCAGCATGAAGCTGGGGGGAAACAATGAGCAGTTCTTC	CASMKLGGNNEQFF
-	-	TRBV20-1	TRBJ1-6	TGCAGTGCTAGAGATTCGATGACCTCACCCCTCCACTTT	CSARDSMTSPLHF
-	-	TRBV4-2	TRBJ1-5	TGTGCCAGGAGCCAAGGGAGGATGCAGGGGATGAGTATTCAGCCCCAGCATTTT	CARSQGRMQGMSIQPQHF
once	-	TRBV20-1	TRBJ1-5	TGCAGTGTTAGTCGGGGACCCTATGGCTATCAGCCCAAGCATTTT	CSVSRGPYGYQPKHF
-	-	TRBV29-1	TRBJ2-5	TGCAGCGTTGAGGCTGCGGTGGGAGGGACCCAGTACTTC	CSVEAAVGGTQYF
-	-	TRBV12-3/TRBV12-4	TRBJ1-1	TGTGCCAGCAGTTTCACAGGGAGCTGGGACACTGAAGCTTCCTTT	CASSFTGSWDTEASF
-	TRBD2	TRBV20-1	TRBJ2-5	TGCAGTGCTAGAGATGACAGCGGGGGGGCCGGGACCCAGTACTTC	CSARDDSGGAGTQYF
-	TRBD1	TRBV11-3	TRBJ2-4	TGCTCCAGCAGCTTGAACAGGGGTAATTCCAAAAACGTTCAGTACTTC	CSSSLNRGNSKNVQYF
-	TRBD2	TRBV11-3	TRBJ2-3	TGTGCCAGTAACTCGCAGACTAGCGGGAGCCCAGATACGCAGTATTTT	CASNSQTSGSPDTQYF
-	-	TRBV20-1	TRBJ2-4	TGCAGTGCTAGAGATATTGGCCGGCTATCCAAAAACATTCAGTACTTC	CSARDIGRLSKNIQYF
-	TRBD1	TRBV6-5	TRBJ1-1	TGTGCCAGCAGTCACGACAGGGTTGTCACTGAAGCTTTCTTT	CASSHDRVVTEAFF
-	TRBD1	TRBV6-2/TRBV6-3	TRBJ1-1	TGTGCCAGCAGTTACCTACAGGGGAGCGGTGAAGCTTTCTTT	CASSYLQGSGEAFF
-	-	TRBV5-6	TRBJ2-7	TGTGCCAGCGGCATGACGGGGTCGAGTTACGAGCAGTGCTTC	CASGMTGSSYEQCF
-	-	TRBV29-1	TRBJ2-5	TGCAGCGAGGGGCGATCCCATGAGACGCAGTACTTC	CSEGRSHETQYF
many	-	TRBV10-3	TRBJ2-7	TGTGCCATCAGTGAAGGCAGGAGCTCCTACGAGCAGTACTTC	CAISEGRSSYEQYF
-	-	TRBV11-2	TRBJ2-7	TGTGCCAGCAGTATAAACAGAGGCTACGAGCAGTACTTC	CASSINRGYEQYF
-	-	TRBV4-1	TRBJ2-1	TGCGCCAGCAGCCATGCCCCAGAAGAGCTCAGAGATGAACAGTTCTTC	CASSHAPEELRDEQFF
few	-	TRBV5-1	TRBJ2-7	TGCGCCAGCAGCCCGACGTTAGGCCGCTACGAGCAGTACTTC	CASSPTLGRYEQYF
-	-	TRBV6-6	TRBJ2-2	TGTGCCAGCAGGGAAACAGGGTACACCGGGGAGTTGCTTTTT	CASRETGYTGELLF
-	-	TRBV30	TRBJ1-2	TGTGCCTGGAGTGTACCCGGGGGCGGCTATGACTACACCTTC	CAWSVPGGGYDYTF